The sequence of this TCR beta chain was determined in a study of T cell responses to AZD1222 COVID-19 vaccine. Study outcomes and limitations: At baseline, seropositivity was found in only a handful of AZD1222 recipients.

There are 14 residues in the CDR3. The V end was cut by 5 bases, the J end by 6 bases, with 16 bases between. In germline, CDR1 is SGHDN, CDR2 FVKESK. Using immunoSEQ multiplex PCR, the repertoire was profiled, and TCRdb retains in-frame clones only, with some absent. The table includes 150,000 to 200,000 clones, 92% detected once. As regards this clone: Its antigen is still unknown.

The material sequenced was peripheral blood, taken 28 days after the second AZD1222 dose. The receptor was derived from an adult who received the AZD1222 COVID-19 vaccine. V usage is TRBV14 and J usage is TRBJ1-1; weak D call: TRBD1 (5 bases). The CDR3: CASSEAGRSSEAFF. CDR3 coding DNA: TGTGCCAGCAGCGAAGCGGGGCGTTCGTCTGAAGCTTTCTTT. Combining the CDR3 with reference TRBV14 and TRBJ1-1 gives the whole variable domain EAGVTQFPSHSVIEKGQTVTLRCDPISGHDNLYWYRRVMGKEIKFLLHFVKESKQDESGMPNNRFLAERTGGTYSTLKVQPAELEDSGVYFCASSEAGRSSEAFFGQGTRLTVV.